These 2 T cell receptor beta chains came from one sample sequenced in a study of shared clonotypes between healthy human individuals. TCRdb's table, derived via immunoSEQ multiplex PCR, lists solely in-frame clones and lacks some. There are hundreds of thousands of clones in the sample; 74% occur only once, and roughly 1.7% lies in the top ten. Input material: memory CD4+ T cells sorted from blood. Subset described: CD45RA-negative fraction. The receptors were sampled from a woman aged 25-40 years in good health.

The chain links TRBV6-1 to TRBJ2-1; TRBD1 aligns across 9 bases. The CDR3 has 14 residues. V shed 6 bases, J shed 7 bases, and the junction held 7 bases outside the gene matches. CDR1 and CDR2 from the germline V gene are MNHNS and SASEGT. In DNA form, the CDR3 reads TGTGCCAGCAGGCCGGGGACAGGGCGTAATGAGCAGTTCTTC. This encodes CASRPGTGRNEQFF.

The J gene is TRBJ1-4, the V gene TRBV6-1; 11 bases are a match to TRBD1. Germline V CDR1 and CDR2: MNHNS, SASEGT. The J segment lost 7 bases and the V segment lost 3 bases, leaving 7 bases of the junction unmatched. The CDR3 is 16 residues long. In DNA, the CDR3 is TGTGCCAGCAGTGACGAATACGGGACAGGGGGTGAAAAACTGTTTTTT. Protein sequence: CASSDEYGTGGEKLFF.